This T cell receptor (beta chain) is from a study of CD8 T cells in ankylosing spondylitis. Broader study findings: Ankylosing spondylitis blood appeared to be characterized by a TCR beta motif of several highly homologous variants.

Comments on this clonotype: Its antigen is currently unknown.

TCRdb independently ran MiXCR on the 5' RACE reads; one entry per CDR3 protein. The sample has 150,000 to 200,000 distinct CDR3 sequences, approximately 20% seen once; the top ten hold under 9%. Trimming at V came to 4 bases and at J to 4 bases, leaving 6 bases not matched to a gene. The CDR3 loop spans 14 amino acids. Germline V gene lookup returns CDR1 SEHNR and CDR2 FQNEAQ (reference sequence). The chain joins TRBV7-9 to TRBJ2-7; 8 bases agree with TRBD1. Specimen: blood, either unsorted or a sorted T cell fraction (not recorded which). This TCR was sampled from a male donor with ankylosing spondylitis or in good health (not recorded which). CDR3 coding DNA: TGTGCCAGCAGCTCAGGACAGGGTTCTTACGAGCAGTACTTC. It encodes CASSSGQGSYEQYF.